The sequence of this T cell receptor (beta chain) was determined in a study of cytotoxic CD8 clonotypes in ibrutinib-treated CLL. The CDR3 totals 16 residues. Trimming removed 1 base from V and 1 base from J; junction bases left unmatched: 6. Germline lookup yields CDR1 MGHRA and CDR2 YSYEKL. The assay was immunoSEQ multiplex PCR, and TCRdb's table has in-frame clones only and misses some. The sample lists 250,000 to 350,000 clones, approximately 79% occurring once. The V and J genes are TRBV4-1 and TRBJ1-2; 7 bases are shared with TRBD1. This sequence was found in a human donor with chronic lymphocytic leukemia. Source: PBMCs, taken at disease progression, from a patient treated with ibrutinib. CDR3 bases: TGCGCCAGCAGCCAAGGACTGAGGGACAGTAACTATGGCTACACCTTC. Translation gives CASSQGLRDSNYGYTF.